One and the same sample provided the 10 T cell receptor beta chains below, sequenced in a study of T cell responses to AZD1222 COVID-19 vaccine (dated by TCRdb to 2020 to 2022). Explained via the paper, the time point label denotes: about 28 days (+/-7) after the second vaccine dose. The receptor library was made with the immunoSEQ multiplex PCR assay. Here the immuneACCESS table is served through TCRdb, limited to in-frame sequences with V and J called. Missing clones are a known gap in these copies; in checked studies unresolved V genes cover under half, and the rest lacks a known reason. This sample lists 130,000 or so clones; approximately 92% were detected once. The ten largest clones represent 1.9% of the sample. Specimen: peripheral blood, collected 28 days after the second AZD1222 dose. These receptors were taken from an adult who received the AZD1222 COVID-19 vaccine.

This rearrangement joins TRBV24-1 to TRBJ2-3, with TRBD1 matching 9 bases. Germline V gene data show CDR1 as KGHDR and CDR2 as SFDVKD. The CDR3 is 14 residues long. V gave up 5 bases and J gave up 5 bases; unmatched junction bases: 4. CDR3 sequence: CATSVTGGEDTQYF. CDR3 DNA sequence: TGTGCCACCAGTGTGACAGGGGGAGAAGATACGCAGTATTTT.

The rearrangement joins TRBV7-2 to TRBJ1-2; weak D call: TRBD1 (5 bases). Deletions cut 0 bases from V and 5 bases from J, with 13 bases between. The germline CDR1 and CDR2 sequences are SGHTA and FQGNSA. The CDR3 has 15 amino acids. The DNA for the CDR3 is TGTGCCAGCAGCTTAGCGGGACCCACGGGGTATGGCTACACCTTC. Translated, it gives CASSLAGPTGYGYTF.

The gene calls are TRBV27 and TRBJ2-3; 7 bases are a match to TRBD1. Germline values: CDR1 MNHEY, CDR2 SMNVEV (reference sequence). The trim removed 10 bases at V and 4 bases at J, leaving 8 bases unmatched. The CDR3 runs 13 residues. CDR3 sequence (DNA): TGTGCCACCTGGGACAGTCTGGCAGATACGCAGTATTTT. Protein sequence: CATWDSLADTQYF.

V and J are TRBV5-1 and TRBJ1-1; the D is unclear. This CDR3 contains 15 residues. Trimming took off 3 bases at V and 1 base at J, with 13 bases between the two ends. Per germline, CDR1 SGHRS and CDR2 YFSETQ. The CDR3 here is CASSWNGPTNTEAFF. CDR3 in DNA: TGCGCCAGCAGCTGGAATGGCCCTACGAACACTGAAGCTTTCTTT.

The chain employs TRBV5-1 and TRBJ1-1, with D possibly matching TRBD1 (6 bases). Deletions cut 0 bases from V and 0 bases from J, with 9 bases between. CDR3 length: 15 amino acids. CDR1 and CDR2 from the germline V gene are SGHRS and YFSETQ. The CDR3 DNA reads as TGCGCCAGCAGCTTGGTCTGGACAGTGAACACTGAAGCTTTCTTT. It is translated as CASSLVWTVNTEAFF. The variable domain in full, completed from reference TRBV5-1 and TRBJ1-1, reads KAGVTQTPRYLIKTRGQQVTLSCSPISGHRSVSWYQQTPGQGLQFLFEYFSETQRNKGNFPGRFSGRQFSNSRSEMNVSTLELGDSALYLCASSLVWTVNTEAFFGQGTRLTVV.

The J gene is TRBJ1-1, the V gene TRBV12-3 or TRBV12-4, with D maybe TRBD1 (5 bases). This CDR3 contains 12 residues. Trimming took off 5 bases at V and 4 bases at J, with 8 bases between the two ends. In nucleotides, the CDR3 is TGTGCCAGCAGTACGCAGGGCACTGAAGCTTTCTTT. The encoded protein is CASSTQGTEAFF.

This chain uses TRBV14 with TRBJ2-5; maybe TRBD2 (7 bases). Germline CDR1 reads SGHDN; CDR2 reads FVKESK. The CDR3 runs to 15 residues. Trimming took off 4 bases at V and 6 bases at J, with 18 bases between the two ends. The CDR3 loop reads CASSPLGGALKTQYF. The CDR3, as DNA: TGTGCCAGCAGCCCCCTTGGGGGGGCGCTTAAGACCCAGTACTTC. Using reference TRBV14 and TRBJ2-5 for the parts outside the CDR3, the full variable domain is EAGVTQFPSHSVIEKGQTVTLRCDPISGHDNLYWYRRVMGKEIKFLLHFVKESKQDESGMPNNRFLAERTGGTYSTLKVQPAELEDSGVYFCASSPLGGALKTQYFGPGTRLLVL.

As for this clone: Different DNA sequences within this sample yield the same CDR3. This rearrangement joins TRBV18 to TRBJ1-2, with D possibly TRBD1 on 5 matching bases. Per the germline V gene, CDR1 is KGHSH and CDR2 is LQKENI. Trimming stripped 2 bases from V and 2 bases from J, with 9 bases between. The CDR3 loop spans 14 amino acids. CDR3 amino acids: CASSPGTANYGYTF. The CDR3 region has the DNA TGTGCCAGCTCACCAGGGACGGCAAACTATGGCTACACCTTC. Complete variable domain (other parts from reference TRBV18 and TRBJ1-2): NAGVMQNPRHLVRRRGQEARLRCSPMKGHSHVYWYRQLPEEGLKFMVYLQKENIIDESGMPKERFSAEFPKEGPSILRIQQVVRGDSAAYFCASSPGTANYGYTFGSGTRLTVV.

This chain joins TRBV27 and TRBJ1-5; perhaps TRBD1 as D (6 bases). V was cut by 6 bases and J by 2 bases, with 14 bases left in between. This CDR3 is built from 15 residues. Germline V lookup: CDR1 MNHEY, CDR2 SMNVEV (reference sequence). The CDR3 bases are TGTGCCAGCAGACCCTGGGACACAGGCAATCAGCCCCAGCATTTT. Its protein is CASRPWDTGNQPQHF.

The chain has TRBV6-5 and TRBJ2-1; TRBD1 agrees at 7 bases. Trimming at V came to 5 bases and at J to 0 bases, leaving 4 bases not matched to a gene. This CDR3 region has 15 residues. Germline-derived CDR1 and CDR2 are MNHEY and SVGAGI. The CDR3 here is CASSMRQGSYNEQFF. CDR3 DNA: TGTGCCAGCAGTATGAGACAGGGCTCCTACAATGAGCAGTTCTTC.